The sample holds a few counts of the clone carrying this TCR beta chain. The data derive from a study of T cells in Graves' hyperthyroidism and ophthalmopathy. Study as a whole: Peripheral blood was secured at the point of initial diagnosis, before any treatment.

The CDR3 regions of TCR beta were amplified from RNA transcripts. The primer set for the first-round RT-PCR of the TCR CDR3 was HTBI. MiXCR, applied by TCRdb to the multiplex PCR reads, yields one record per CDR3 protein. This table holds about 740,000 distinct CDR3 sequences, about 15% found once. Cells are PBMCs isolated from over 7.5 ml of fresh blood. Germline CDR1 SGHNT, CDR2 YYREEE (reference sequence). CDR3 length: 16 amino acids. The junction had 14 bases not matched to a gene; V was cut back by 4 bases and J by 4 bases. Sample: blood. The TCR was taken from a woman under 30 with Graves' hyperthyroidism. The chain has TRBV5-4 and TRBJ2-7; the match to TRBD1 covers 7 bases. DNA for the CDR3: TGTGCCAGCAGCCTACACAGGGGCCAAATCGAATACGAGCAGTACTTC. Amino acid sequence: CASSLHRGQIEYEQYF.